A single T cell receptor beta chain is shown here with its context. Its specificity is unknown. This specimen belongs to a study of T cells in Graves' hyperthyroidism and ophthalmopathy. Broader study findings: Most clonotypes that expanded in the thyroid above 0.001 also showed up in blood.

The source material, RNA transcripts, was used to amplify TCR beta CDR3 regions. When the TCR CDR3 underwent first-round RT-PCR, the HTBI primer set was used. TCRdb processed the multiplex PCR reads anew with MiXCR; each CDR3 protein has one entry. Here the sample spans 400,000 to 500,000 distinct CDR3 sequences, 13% to 15% being singletons. Newly diagnosed patients aged 18 to 65 had hyperthyroidism of under 2 months' duration. Diagnoses rested on clinical symptoms, serum thyroxine and TRAb, thyroid ultrasound and orbital computed tomography. This CDR3 region has 15 residues. V lost 2 bases to trimming and J lost 3 bases; unmatched junction nucleotides: 7. The germline V gene encodes CDR1 SNHLY and CDR2 FYNNEI.

This clonotype originated in a woman between 18 and 29 years old with Graves' hyperthyroidism. The J gene is TRBJ2-7, the V gene TRBV2; TRBD1 agrees at 7 bases. The sequenced sample was blood. CDR3 in DNA: TGTGCCAGCAGTGAAATAAAGGGGGCGATCTACGAGCAGTACTTC. Amino acids: CASSEIKGAIYEQYF.